This TCR beta chain was sequenced in a study of blood T cells in healthy people across ages. Study-level results: Among T cells, TCR beta diversity per million cells dropped roughly linearly as age rose.

For this clonotype: The antigen remains undetermined.

It was with a sample-barcoded 5' primer and a J-beta primer mix that a second PCR of about 6 to 12 cycles was run. The template-switch adaptor, which had 12 random nucleotides, put a tag on each cDNA molecule. Using its own MiXCR run on the 5' RACE reads, TCRdb lists one record per CDR3 protein. The sample shows around 1,500,000 distinct CDR3 sequences, approximately 38% of them seen only once. The CDR3 loop spans 16 amino acids. The ends lost 7 bases at V and 7 bases at J; junction bases unmatched: 17. The TCR comes from a woman younger than 35 in good health. Material for sequencing was blood. The V call is TRBV12-3 or TRBV12-4, the J call TRBJ2-5; 8 bases align to TRBD2. The CDR3 is CASTLTSGGRFGTQYF. The DNA of the CDR3 is TGTGCCAGCACCCTCACAAGCGGGGGTCGCTTTGGGACCCAGTACTTC.